This T cell receptor (beta chain) was identified during a study of blood T cell repertoires in COVID-19 (TCRdb year 2020). Study-level background: Samples covering the acute and convalescent phases of COVID-19 were provided by collaborators in the United States, Italy and Spain. Where available, HLA class I and class II types were obtained from metadata supplied by the sample provider rather than from assay-based typing. The repertoires were released in a freely available public database intended as a resource for research on the immune response to SARS-CoV-2. Samples were obtained from the ongoing ImmuneRACE study (first 160 participants) and from 1,000 to 1,500 subjects provided by 6 global collaborators. The material from the prospective study consisted of cDNA or gDNA derived from T cells, B-cell-depleted T cells, or PBMCs. The sample metadata nearly always contained a de-identified subject ID, COVID-19 status, age in years and sex. Subjects who had been exposed to COVID-19, were actively infected with it, or had recovered from it provided the deeply sampled blood TCRbeta repertoires that made up the dataset. Broad study findings and their caveats: Clinical and demographic metadata were provided uncurated, with the amount varying by source and participant.

TCRbeta CDR3 regions were amplified from genomic DNA using the immunoSEQ Assay, a bias-controlled multiplex PCR. As for the authors' bioinformatics: Within the assay, amplification of reference gene primers was used to estimate how many nucleated cells each sample contained. To quantify the absolute abundance of each unique TCRbeta CDR3 rearrangement, sequence reads were collapsed and filtered. For each sample, productive Simpson clonality was calculated as the square root of Simpson's diversity index across productive rearrangements. The table comes from immuneACCESS by way of TCRdb, which keeps in-frame sequences with V and J called. Part of the clones is missing from these tables; in studies checked, under half for an unresolved V gene and the rest for unknown reasons. That table is the source of V, J and clone size, and D and trimming were worked out from the DNA. Recorded for this sample are about 21,000 clones; more than 80% of them occurred a single time. Of the sample, about 4% falls within the top ten clones.

Collaborating institutions collected whole blood in K2EDTA tubes following their own protocols. Collaborator samples were shipped for TCRbeta analysis as frozen whole blood, isolated PBMCs, or DNA extracted from either sample type. Inclusive of the bounding cysteine and phenylalanine, the CDR3 is 15 residues long. CDR3 DNA is the only sequence kept; it has 45 bases, read in frame from the first base. Trimming at the junction amounts to 4 bases on V and 0 bases on J, and the germline ends lie 12 bases apart. Reading the germline V gene gives CDR1 SQVTM and CDR2 ANQGSEA. Note on this clone: Its antigen remains undetermined. No much larger clone exists at a distance of one base, and base qualities are not known.

The origin of this receptor is a woman between 50 and 59 years old with active COVID-19. The rearranged chain carries TRBV29-1 and TRBJ1-4, with TRBD1 perhaps the D gene, on 5 matching bases. The sequenced material came from peripheral blood. The CDR3 region reads CSVVGGSATNEKLFF. The DNA sequence is given as TGCAGCGTTGTCGGGGGGTCCGCAACTAATGAAAAACTGTTTTTT.